A single sample is the source of the 32 T cell receptor beta chains below, sequenced in a study of cytomegalovirus exposure and HLA in healthy donors. Primers: 60 Vbeta forward and 13 Jbeta reverse. Some clones are missing from TCRdb's copy, which holds only in-frame ones; the method was immunoSEQ multiplex PCR. The sample carries under 200,000 clones, roughly 84% recorded once. What was sequenced was PBMCs. The receptors originated from a man aged 25-40 years in good health and CMV-seropositive.

This clone ranks as medium-sized. V and J are TRBV9 and TRBJ2-7, with TRBD2 matching 7 bases. In germline, CDR1 is SGDLS, CDR2 YYNGEE. Germline trimming cut 4 bases from V and 7 bases from J; bases unmatched to any gene: 11. This CDR3 is built from 14 residues. The CDR3 region has the DNA TGTGCCAGCAGCCGCTGGGGCGGGAGTGAGGAGCAGTACTTC. It is translated as CASSRWGGSEEQYF.

The rearrangement uses TRBV7-2 and TRBJ2-5, with 12 bases fitting TRBD2. The CDR3 has 17 residues. Germline assignment: CDR1 SGHTA and CDR2 FQGNSA. The junction had 8 bases not matched to a gene; V was cut back by 1 base and J by 5 bases. The CDR3 DNA reads as TGTGCCAGCAGCTTAGTCCGTCTAGCGGGAGGGCGGGAGACCCAGTACTTC. The encoded protein is CASSLVRLAGGRETQYF.

The chain recombines TRBV11-3 with TRBJ1-2; TRBD1 aligns across 7 bases. Germline V gives CDR1 SGHNT, CDR2 YENEEA. This CDR3 is 15 amino acids long. Losses at the gene ends were 1 base for V and 0 bases for J; bases not matched to a gene: 2. This CDR3 is CASSLGGQPNYGYTF. DNA for the CDR3: TGTGCCAGCAGCTTAGGGGGACAGCCTAACTATGGCTACACCTTC.

The V call is TRBV7-8, the J call TRBJ2-6, with a tentative D call TRBD1 (5 bases). The CDR3 extends over 16 amino acids. V lost 4 bases to trimming and J lost 0 bases, with 10 bases between them. The germline V gene has CDR1 SGHVS and CDR2 FQNEAQ. The CDR3 region has the DNA TGTGCCAGCAGCTCTCAGGGTCTCTCTGGGGCCAACGTCCTGACTTTC. It specifies CASSSQGLSGANVLTF.

The CDR3: CASSPRHAEAFF. Here the CDR3 DNA reads TGTGCCAGCAGCCCGCGACATGCTGAAGCTTTCTTT. The chain recombines TRBV11-3 with TRBJ1-1; D remains ambiguous. The CDR3 sequence is 12 residues long. The germline V and J ends were trimmed by 5 bases and 6 bases, with 10 bases remaining between them. CDR1 and CDR2 (germline): SGHNT, YENEEA. Together with reference TRBV11-3 and TRBJ1-1, the CDR3 gives the full variable domain: EAGVVQSPRYKIIEKKQPVAFWCNPISGHNTLYWYLQNLGQGPELLIRYENEEAVDDSQLPKDRFSAERLKGVDSTLKIQPAELGDSAVYLCASSPRHAEAFFGQGTRLTVV.

V usage is TRBV29-1 and J usage is TRBJ2-3; TRBD2 aligns across 8 bases. Germline V gene sequence: CDR1 SQVTM, CDR2 ANQGSEA. There are 14 residues in the CDR3. After removal of 7 bases from V and 1 base from J, the junction contained 7 bases not matched to a gene. DNA for the CDR3: TGCAGCGGGTCGTTGACTAGCGGCACAGATACGCAGTATTTT. Its protein product is CSGSLTSGTDTQYF.

This chain links TRBV15 with TRBJ1-2; D gene ambiguous. The germline CDR1 and CDR2 sequences are LNHNV and YYDKDF (reference sequence). The ends were cut back, 0 bases at V and 4 bases at J, with 9 bases in the middle. The CDR3 length is 14 residues. The DNA for the CDR3 is TGTGCCACCAGCAGAGATAGGAACAGCTATGGCTACACCTTC. This codes for CATSRDRNSYGYTF. Using reference TRBV15 and TRBJ1-2 for the parts outside the CDR3, the full variable domain is DAMVIQNPRYQVTQFGKPVTLSCSQTLNHNVMYWYQQKSSQAPKLLFHYYDKDFNNEADTPDNFQSRRPNTSFCFLDIRSPGLGDTAMYLCATSRDRNSYGYTFGSGTRLTVV.

The chain combines TRBV2 with TRBJ2-5, with 9 bases that match TRBD1. Germline trimming cut 0 bases from V and 7 bases from J; bases unmatched to any gene: 9. The germline V gene encodes CDR1 SNHLY and CDR2 FYNNEI. The CDR3 contains 16 residues. CDR3 DNA sequence: TGTGCCAGCAGTGAAGCGCTTGGGACAGGGCGGGGGACCCAGTACTTC. Translated, it gives CASSEALGTGRGTQYF.

The chain couples TRBV7-9 to TRBJ1-2, with TRBD1 as a possible D gene (5 bases). Germline V gene data show CDR1 as SEHNR and CDR2 as FQNEAQ (reference sequence). Trimming stripped 0 bases from V and 7 bases from J, with 6 bases between. The length of the CDR3 is 12 residues. The CDR3 sequence is CASSLARVGYTF. The CDR3 nucleotides read TGTGCCAGCAGCTTAGCCAGGGTTGGCTACACCTTC.

The V gene is TRBV6-1, the J gene TRBJ2-1; 7 bases agree with TRBD2. The CDR3 is 16 amino acids. V was clipped by 4 bases and J by 1 base; unmatched bases: 7. Germline V lookup: CDR1 MNHNS, CDR2 SASEGT. CDR3 coding DNA: TGTGCCAGCAGTGGCCAGACTAGCCGGTCCTACAATGAGCAGTTCTTC. It encodes CASSGQTSRSYNEQFF.

The V and J genes are TRBV11-2 and TRBJ2-1, with a possible D match to TRBD1 (5 bases). Germline V lookup: CDR1 SGHAT, CDR2 FQNNGV. There are 14 residues in the CDR3. Deletions cut 3 bases from V and 8 bases from J, with 14 bases between. CDR3 loop: CASSLSPQGYEQFF. CDR3 bases: TGTGCCAGCAGCTTGAGTCCCCAGGGATATGAGCAGTTCTTC.

The rearrangement uses TRBV27 and TRBJ2-2; TRBD2 agrees at 10 bases. The CDR3 loop spans 15 amino acids. The ends lost 5 bases at V and 3 bases at J; junction bases unmatched: 3. Germline CDR1 is MNHEY and CDR2 is SMNVEV (reference sequence). The CDR3 sequence: CASSSGTSDTGELFF. The CDR3 nucleotides read TGTGCCAGCAGTAGCGGGACTAGCGACACCGGGGAGCTGTTTTTT.

V and J are TRBV10-2 and TRBJ2-3, with 7 bases identical to TRBD2. Looked up from germline, CDR1 is WSHSY and CDR2 is SAAADI. J lost 4 bases, V lost 7 bases, and 5 bases had no gene match. This CDR3 spans 13 amino acids. The CDR3 loop is CASKREGSDTQYF. Here the CDR3 DNA reads TGCGCCAGCAAGAGGGAGGGTTCAGATACGCAGTATTTT.

The count of this clone is one. The rearrangement links TRBV7-3 to TRBJ1-5; D call uncertain. Trimming removed 0 bases at V and 1 base at J, with 7 bases between. This CDR3 has 15 residues. Germline CDR1 is SGHTA and CDR2 is FQGTGA. In DNA, the CDR3 is TGTGCCAGCAGCTTAACAGGAGGGAGCAATCAGCCCCAGCATTTT. Protein sequence: CASSLTGGSNQPQHF.

J is TRBJ2-2 and V is TRBV25-1; 10 bases map to TRBD1. The CDR3 contains 15 residues. With V trimmed by 0 bases and J by 6 bases, 1 base remained unmatched. Germline values: CDR1 MGHDK, CDR2 SYGVNS. CDR3: CASSEYGTGAGELFF. CDR3 sequence (DNA): TGTGCCAGCAGTGAATATGGGACAGGGGCCGGGGAGCTGTTTTTT. The whole variable domain, filled in from reference TRBV25-1 and TRBJ2-2, reads EADIYQTPRYLVIGTGKKITLECSQTMGHDKMYWYQQDPGMELHLIHYSYGVNSTEKGDLSSESTVSRIRTEHFPLTLESARPSHTSQYLCASSEYGTGAGELFFGEGSRLTVL.

V is TRBV2 and J is TRBJ2-1; 7 bases are a match to TRBD2. Germline V lookup: CDR1 SNHLY, CDR2 FYNNEI. With V trimmed by 6 bases and J by 4 bases, 9 bases remained unmatched. The CDR3 loop spans 15 amino acids. CDR3 in DNA: TGTGCCAGCAGGTTGGGGGGGGGATGGTACAATGAGCAGTTCTTC. This sequence encodes CASRLGGGWYNEQFF. Supplemented by reference TRBV2 and TRBJ2-1, the full variable domain reads EPEVTQTPSHQVTQMGQEVILRCVPISNHLYFYWYRQILGQKVEFLVSFYNNEISEKSEIFDDQFSVERPDGSNFTLKIRSTKLEDSAMYFCASRLGGGWYNEQFFGPGTRLTVL.

The count of this clone is one. The chain joins TRBV11-2 to TRBJ2-1; D remains unclear. The CDR3 contains 14 residues. CDR1 and CDR2 (germline): SGHAT, FQNNGV. Trimming took off 2 bases at V and 0 bases at J, with 5 bases between the two ends. The CDR3 is CASSLIGSYNEQFF. The CDR3 bases are TGTGCCAGCAGCTTAATCGGCTCCTACAATGAGCAGTTCTTC.

The J gene is TRBJ1-2, the V gene TRBV27; D is unclear. Between the trimmed V and J ends, which lost 5 bases and 5 bases, there was a span of 18 bases. The CDR3 runs 15 residues. Germline V gives CDR1 MNHEY, CDR2 SMNVEV (reference sequence). CDR3 residues: CASSTPGSSSYGYTF. In nucleotides, the CDR3 is TGTGCCAGCAGTACCCCCGGGTCCTCATCTTATGGCTACACCTTC.

Notes on this clone: An end of the junction does not agree with germline; a read error may underlie this. Written as DNA, the CDR3 is TGTGCCAGCAGCCTGACAGGGGCTGGGGAAAAACTGCTTTTT. Protein: CASSLTGAGEKLLF. This chain joins TRBV7-9 and TRBJ1-4; 8 bases fit TRBD1. Germline V gene lookup returns CDR1 SEHNR and CDR2 FQNEAQ (reference sequence). The CDR3 contains 14 residues.

V and J are TRBV4-1 and TRBJ2-7, with 11 bases identical to TRBD2. Germline V gene sequence: CDR1 MGHRA, CDR2 YSYEKL. Trimming removed 5 bases from V and 3 bases from J; junction bases left unmatched: 9. CDR3 length: 16 amino acids. DNA for the CDR3: TGCGCCAGCAGCGAAAGCCCCACTAGCGGGAGCTACGAGCAGTACTTC. The encoded protein is CASSESPTSGSYEQYF.

V gene TRBV5-1 combines with J gene TRBJ2-5; weak D call: TRBD1 (6 bases). V gave up 3 bases and J gave up 5 bases, with 17 bases separating them. This CDR3 comprises 15 residues. The germline CDR1 and CDR2 sequences are SGHRS and YFSETQ. CDR3 residues: CASSYLTGFQETQYF. CDR3 nucleotides: TGCGCCAGCAGCTATTTAACAGGGTTCCAGGAGACCCAGTACTTC.

The gene calls are TRBV27 and TRBJ2-3, with a possible D match to TRBD1 (6 bases). The CDR3 extends over 16 amino acids. Germline loops: CDR1 MNHEY, CDR2 SMNVEV (reference sequence). Trimming took off 0 bases at V and 4 bases at J, with 14 bases between the two ends. Here the CDR3 DNA reads TGTGCCAGCAGTTTATCGGGGGCGCATGTAGCAGATACGCAGTATTTT. Amino acids: CASSLSGAHVADTQYF.

This clone was found a few times. The chain links TRBV2 to TRBJ2-2, with TRBD2 identical over 9 bases. The length of the CDR3 is 15 residues. Unmatched junction bases numbered 3, after V lost 1 base and J lost 6 bases. Germline V gene sequence: CDR1 SNHLY, CDR2 FYNNEI. CDR3 sequence (DNA): TGTGCCAGCAGTGAAGTGTTAGCGGGAGCCGGGGAGCTGTTTTTT. Encoded protein: CASSEVLAGAGELFF.

V and J are TRBV18 and TRBJ2-1; TRBD2 matches 10 bases. The CDR3 has 17 amino acids. Germline V CDR1 and CDR2: KGHSH, LQKENI. V dropped 3 bases and J dropped 4; count of bases not matched to a gene: 9. The CDR3 DNA is TGTGCCAGCTCACCTATTTTTGGACTAGCGGAATACAATGAGCAGTTCTTC. It is translated as CASSPIFGLAEYNEQFF.

The chain is built from TRBV6-5 and TRBJ2-7, with 8 bases identical to TRBD2. V was pared by 0 bases and J by 5 bases, with 6 bases of the junction left unmatched. The CDR3 covers 15 residues. Per the germline V gene, CDR1 is MNHEY and CDR2 is SVGAGI. The CDR3, as DNA: TGTGCCAGCAGTTACTCGGGACTAGATAGAGACGAGCAGTACTTC. Amino acids: CASSYSGLDRDEQYF.

The genes are TRBV9 and TRBJ2-5; D perhaps matches TRBD1 (6 bases). The CDR3 sequence is 14 residues long. The germline gives CDR1 SGDLS, CDR2 YYNGEE. The V and J ends lost 3 bases and 2 bases respectively, with 11 bases between them. This CDR3 is CASSAADRQETQYF. In DNA form, the CDR3 reads TGTGCCAGCAGCGCAGCCGACAGGCAAGAGACCCAGTACTTC.

The genes are TRBV12-5 and TRBJ2-1; 14 bases align to TRBD2. Germline CDR1 reads LGHNT; CDR2 reads FRNRAP. The CDR3 is made up of 16 amino acids. With 6 bases clipped from V and 8 bases from J, the junction kept 9 bases outside the gene matches. CDR3 bases: TGTGCTAGTGGCCCCGGACTAGCGGGAGGCGTCGATGAGCAGTTCTTC. This sequence encodes CASGPGLAGGVDEQFF.

This CDR3 reads CASSSPRTGGWNTIYF. In DNA form, the CDR3 reads TGTGCCAGCAGTTCACCGAGAACAGGGGGATGGAACACCATATATTTT. The chain couples TRBV6-5 to TRBJ1-3; TRBD1 matches 8 bases. Germline trimming cut 4 bases from V and 7 bases from J; bases unmatched to any gene: 12. The length of the CDR3 is 16 residues. Germline V gives CDR1 MNHEY, CDR2 SVGAGI.

The rearrangement uses TRBV7-8 and TRBJ1-3; D unresolved. Germline V gene lookup returns CDR1 SGHVS and CDR2 FQNEAQ. Trimming pared 5 bases from V and 0 bases from J, leaving 11 bases between. The CDR3 has 15 residues. The CDR3 DNA is TGTGCCAGCAGCGTGGAGTTTTTCTCTGGAAACACCATATATTTT. Its protein product is CASSVEFFSGNTIYF.

The chain recombines TRBV14 with TRBJ1-2, with D hard to call. This CDR3 comprises 13 residues. Germline V gene data show CDR1 as SGHDN and CDR2 as FVKESK. The V end lost 1 base, the J end lost 8 bases, and 11 bases lay between the germline ends. Here the CDR3 reads CASSQVQRRGYTF. The CDR3 DNA reads TGTGCCAGCAGCCAAGTCCAGCGACGGGGCTACACCTTC.

This CDR3 reads CASTTGGYTGELFF. CDR3 coding DNA: TGTGCCAGCACGACAGGGGGCTACACCGGGGAGCTGTTTTTT. The J gene is TRBJ2-2, the V gene TRBV6-6, with 10 nucleotides matching TRBD1. Losses at the gene ends were 7 bases for V and 3 bases for J; bases not matched to a gene: 2. From germline, CDR1 is MNHNY and CDR2 SVGAGI (reference sequence). The CDR3 extends over 14 amino acids.

This sequence joins TRBV11-2 and TRBJ2-2; 8 nucleotides align to TRBD1. CDR1 and CDR2 from the germline V gene are SGHAT and FQNNGV. The V segment lost 4 bases and the J segment 5 bases; nucleotides outside the gene matches: 3. This CDR3 is 14 amino acids long. CDR3 in DNA: TGTGCCAGCAGCTCGAACAGGGGGACCGGGGAGCTGTTTTTT. Its protein product is CASSSNRGTGELFF.